The 20 T cell receptor beta chains presented below share a single source sample, sequenced in a study of response to subunit inactivated influenza vaccine. TCRdb called the RT-PCR reads again in MiXCR, with one record for every CDR3 protein. The repertoire holds almost 250,000 distinct CDR3 sequences, with more than 10% as singletons. The specimen comprised non-naive T cells sorted from PBMCs, sampled roughly 15 days before vaccination. The source of these receptors is a man aged 45-60 years who received an inactivated influenza vaccine.

Ten or more counts support this clonotype. The chain recombines TRBV7-8 with TRBJ1-1; D is unclear. Trimming stripped 6 bases from V and 3 bases from J, with 8 bases between. CDR3 size: 12 residues. CDR1 and CDR2 from the germline V gene are SGHVS and FQNEAQ. The CDR3 region is CASSRADTEAFF. The CDR3 DNA sequence: TGTGCCAGCAGTCGGGCGGACACTGAAGCTTTCTTT. The variable domain in full, with the rest retrieved from reference TRBV7-8 and TRBJ1-1, is GAGVSQSPRYKVAKRGQDVALRCDPISGHVSLFWYQQALGQGPEFLTYFQNEAQLDKSGLPSDRFFAERPEGSVSTLKIQRTQQEDSAVYLCASSRADTEAFFGQGTRLTVV.

This clonotype was recorded a few times. The rearrangement links TRBV28 to TRBJ1-2, with TRBD1 matching over 7 bases. This CDR3 contains 12 residues. V was pared by 11 bases and J by 2 bases, with 5 bases of the junction left unmatched. The germline gives CDR1 MDHEN, CDR2 SYDVKM. CDR3 loop: CALRGGNYGYTF. The CDR3 DNA reads TGTGCCCTCAGGGGGGGGAACTATGGCTACACCTTC.

This clonotype was counted only a few times. This chain uses TRBV18 with TRBJ2-2, with D tentatively TRBD1 (5 bases). Germline loops: CDR1 KGHSH, CDR2 LQKENI. The V end lost 2 bases, the J end lost 1 base, and 8 bases lay between the germline ends. The CDR3 sequence is 15 residues long. CDR3 protein: CASSPLQENTGELFF. In DNA form, the CDR3 reads TGTGCCAGCTCACCATTACAGGAGAACACCGGGGAGCTGTTTTTT.

The chain couples TRBV10-2 to TRBJ2-7; D unclear. V was shortened by 6 bases and J by 3 bases, with 9 bases between the two germline ends. Germline CDR1 WSHSY, CDR2 SAAADI. CDR3 length: 12 residues. The CDR3 protein is CASSPWDYEQYF. As DNA, the CDR3 is TGCGCCAGCAGCCCCTGGGACTACGAGCAGTACTTC.

The chain links TRBV9 to TRBJ2-3; no clear D. Trimming removed 0 bases at V and 1 base at J, with 9 bases between. The CDR3 length is 15 residues. Germline V CDR1 and CDR2: SGDLS, YYNGEE. The CDR3 loop reads CASSVEPGRTDTQYF. As DNA, the CDR3 is TGTGCCAGCAGCGTAGAACCAGGCCGCACAGATACGCAGTATTTT. Drawing the rest from reference TRBV9 and TRBJ2-3, the complete variable domain is DSGVTQTPKHLITATGQRVTLRCSPRSGDLSVYWYQQSLDQGLQFLIQYYNGEERAKGNILERFSAQQFPDLHSELNLSSLELGDSALYFCASSVEPGRTDTQYFGPGTRLTVL.

The J gene is TRBJ2-1, the V gene TRBV7-3; 10 nucleotides agree with TRBD2. Germline CDR1 and CDR2: SGHTA and FQGTGA. This CDR3 contains 15 residues. After removal of 5 bases from V and 5 bases from J, the junction contained 6 bases not matched to a gene. DNA for the CDR3: TGTGCCAGCAGCCCAGATAGCGGGAGGCACAATGAGCAGTTCTTC. This translates into CASSPDSGRHNEQFF.

This chain uses TRBV7-8 with TRBJ2-7, with 7 bases aligning to TRBD1. The V segment lost 3 bases and the J segment 2 bases; nucleotides outside the gene matches: 4. This CDR3 comprises 14 residues. CDR1 SGHVS and CDR2 FQNEAQ come from the germline V gene. The CDR3 protein is CASSFNRGPYEQYF. The DNA for the CDR3 is TGTGCCAGCAGCTTTAACAGGGGTCCCTACGAGCAGTACTTC.

The V gene is TRBV10-3, the J gene TRBJ2-5; TRBD2 might be the D (6 bases). The CDR3 runs to 14 residues. Trimming cost V 2 bases and J 5 bases, with 12 bases left between them. From germline, CDR1 is ENHRY and CDR2 SYGVKD. The chain's CDR3 is CAISEQEGYETQYF. The CDR3 nucleotides are TGTGCCATCAGTGAGCAGGAGGGCTACGAGACCCAGTACTTC.

The table lists this clonotype with many counts. The genes are TRBV10-2 and TRBJ2-2, with a tentative D call TRBD2 (6 bases). The CDR3 has 15 residues. Trimming stripped 1 base from V and 4 bases from J, with 10 bases between. CDR1 WSHSY and CDR2 SAAADI come from the germline V gene. Written as DNA, the CDR3 is TGCGCCAGCAGTGAGTTAGCGGCTCTCACCGGGGAGCTGTTTTTT. Protein: CASSELAALTGELFF.

This clonotype was observed at least ten times. The chain combines TRBV12-3 or TRBV12-4 with TRBJ1-5, with a possible D match to TRBD1 (6 bases). The CDR3 has 13 amino acids. Trimming removed 6 bases from V and 4 bases from J, with 10 bases in between. This CDR3 reads CASSPDRNQPQHF. The CDR3 bases are TGTGCCAGCAGCCCGGACAGAAATCAGCCCCAGCATTTT.

This clonotype was counted only a few times. This chain links TRBV27 with TRBJ2-7, with D perhaps being TRBD1 or TRBD2 (6 bases each). V lost 5 bases to trimming and J lost 0 bases, with 17 bases between them. From germline, CDR1 is MNHEY and CDR2 SMNVEV (reference sequence). This CDR3 region has 16 residues. CDR3 sequence: CASSAPSGANSYEQYF. The DNA for the CDR3 is TGTGCCAGCAGTGCCCCGTCGGGGGCGAACTCCTACGAGCAGTACTTC.

The CDR3: CASSEGVAGGLNTGELFF. DNA of the CDR3: TGTGCCAGCAGTGAAGGGGTAGCGGGAGGCCTGAACACCGGGGAGCTGTTTTTT. This rearrangement joins TRBV6-1 to TRBJ2-2; TRBD2 aligns across 10 bases. The length of the CDR3 is 18 residues. V dropped 1 base and J dropped 1; count of bases not matched to a gene: 6. The germline gives CDR1 MNHNS, CDR2 SASEGT.

V and J are TRBV7-9 and TRBJ2-2, with 12 positions matching TRBD1. Germline V gives CDR1 SEHNR, CDR2 FQNEAQ (reference sequence). This CDR3 has 14 amino acids. V gave up 6 bases and J gave up 10 bases; unmatched junction bases: 6. CDR3 sequence (DNA): TGTGCCAGCAGTGGGACAGGGGGCTTGCCGGAGCTGTTTTTT. Its protein is CASSGTGGLPELFF.

The V gene is TRBV27, the J gene TRBJ2-7; 11 nucleotides match TRBD2. The germline V gene has CDR1 MNHEY and CDR2 SMNVEV (reference sequence). The CDR3 runs 14 residues. V dropped 6 bases and J dropped 0; count of bases not matched to a gene: 1. CDR3 sequence reads: CASRGLADSYEQYF. CDR3 DNA: TGTGCCAGCAGGGGACTAGCGGACTCCTACGAGCAGTACTTC.

The chain joins TRBV19 to TRBJ2-4, with D maybe TRBD2 (5 bases). Trimming removed 6 bases from V and 1 base from J, with 10 bases in between. Germline V gives CDR1 LNHDA, CDR2 SQIVND (reference sequence). The CDR3 length is 14 residues. The CDR3 protein is CASRISGAKNIQYF. The CDR3 region has the DNA TGTGCCAGTAGGATTTCGGGGGCCAAAAACATTCAGTACTTC.

The chain uses TRBV4-1 and TRBJ2-1, with 8 bases identical to TRBD2. Trimming cost V 0 bases and J 15 bases; bases outside gene matches: 7. This CDR3 has 13 residues. CDR1 and CDR2 from the germline V gene are MGHRA and YSYEKL. Here the CDR3 DNA reads TGCGCCAGCAGCCAAGATATTATGGGACTAGGGTTCTTC. It is translated as CASSQDIMGLGFF.

This clonotype showed up many times. The rearrangement joins TRBV4-2 to TRBJ2-1; 8 bases are a match to TRBD2. The junction had 6 bases not matched to a gene; V was cut back by 1 base and J by 7 bases. The CDR3 is 15 residues long. The germline V gene encodes CDR1 LGHNA and CDR2 YNFKEQ. CDR3 amino acids: CASSQGAGGRNEQFF. The CDR3 DNA is TGTGCCAGCAGCCAAGGTGCGGGAGGTCGAAATGAGCAGTTCTTC.

Remarks on this clonotype: At one of its ends the junction is not consistent with the germline gene, which may arise from a read error. The chain has TRBV4-3 and TRBJ2-7; 7 bases are shared with TRBD1. Germline V gene data show CDR1 as LGHNA and CDR2 as YSLEER. CDR3 length equals 16 residues. The DNA for the CDR3 is TGCGCCAGAAGCCGAGACCGGGACAGCCAGTCCTACGAGCAGTACTTC. Its translation: CARSRDRDSQSYEQYF.

This clonotype showed up many times. This chain links TRBV4-3 with TRBJ2-1; 9 nucleotides match TRBD2. Germline V gives CDR1 LGHNA, CDR2 YSLEER. J was trimmed by 8 bases and V by 0 bases; bases with no gene match: 11. This CDR3 spans 17 amino acids. The CDR3 DNA follows: TGCGCCAGCAGCCAAGAGGCGGCGGGAGGGGTCCCCGATGAGCAGTTCTTC. As protein: CASSQEAAGGVPDEQFF.

This chain uses TRBV3-1 with TRBJ2-3, with a possible D match to TRBD1 (5 bases). Germline assignment: CDR1 LGHDT and CDR2 YNNKEL (reference sequence). CDR3 length: 15 amino acids. Trimming removed 7 bases at V and 9 bases at J, with 23 bases between. The CDR3 sequence: CASTKQVPWTQTQYF. For the CDR3, the DNA is TGTGCCAGCACCAAGCAGGTCCCTTGGACACAGACGCAGTATTTT.